The T cell receptor (beta chain) described here comes from a study of blood T cell repertoires in COVID-19. Study-wide context: Acute-phase and convalescent COVID-19 samples originated in the United States, Italy and Spain. PBMCs, B-cell-depleted T cells, or T cells were the source of the cDNA or gDNA that made up the material.

Original processing methods: Amplification of reference gene primers was used by the study to estimate nucleated cell counts. Profiling relied on immunoSEQ multiplex PCR, and the TCRdb table lists in-frame clones only, not all of them. V and J calls and clone size are those listed in that table; D and trimming were worked out from the DNA. The repertoire has about 170,000 clones, about 88% of them found once; the top ten carry over 7%. Sequencing was done on a sample of peripheral blood. The TCR comes from a woman older than 75 in a cohort sampled during active or convalescent COVID-19.

CDR3 protein: CASSVGSPIYHTGELFF. The CDR3 bases are TGTGCCAGCAGCGTAGGGTCCCCTATATACCACACCGGGGAGCTGTTTTTT. The chain employs TRBV9 and TRBJ2-2; unclear D gene. Per the germline V gene, CDR1 is SGDLS and CDR2 is YYNGEE. Trimming cost V 0 bases and J 3 bases, with 15 bases left between them. CDR3 length: 17 amino acids.